The sequence of this T cell receptor beta chain was determined in a study of T cells in Graves' hyperthyroidism and ophthalmopathy. V lost 5 bases to trimming and J lost 2 bases; unmatched junction nucleotides: 11. The CDR3 is 17 amino acids. Germline V gives CDR1 SNHLY, CDR2 FYNNEI. RNA transcripts provided the source from which TCR beta CDR3 regions were amplified. First-round RT-PCR of the TCR CDR3 relied on the HTBI primer set. TCRdb passed the multiplex PCR reads through MiXCR, listing each CDR3 protein once. This table has some 490,000 distinct CDR3 sequences, 16% appearing once. The TCR originated in a woman younger than 45 with Graves' ophthalmopathy. This rearrangement joins TRBV2 to TRBJ1-5; 8 nucleotides line up with TRBD1. Input material: blood. CDR3 DNA: TGTGCCAGCAGTACGCCCAGGGGGCAGAGGGGCAATCAGCCCCAGCATTTT. Its translation is CASSTPRGQRGNQPQHF.